A single sample is the source of the 18 T cell receptor beta chains below, sequenced in a study of shared clonotypes between healthy human individuals. TCRdb's copy holds only in-frame clones and misses some; the assay was immunoSEQ multiplex PCR. The table shows about 1.4 million clones, with roughly 95% occurring only once. The sequenced sample was naive CD4+ T cells sorted from blood. Specified subset: CD45RA+ positively selected. The origin of the receptors is a man between 25 and 39 years old in good health.

This rearrangement joins TRBV15 to TRBJ2-2; D remains ambiguous. V was trimmed by 0 bases and J by 1 base, leaving 6 bases between them. Germline values: CDR1 LNHNV, CDR2 YYDKDF (reference sequence). The CDR3 is 15 residues long. The CDR3 region has the DNA TGTGCCACCAGCAGAGATCCCCAGAACACCGGGGAGCTGTTTTTT. This gives the protein CATSRDPQNTGELFF.

The V gene is TRBV5-4, the J gene TRBJ2-7, with unresolved D. Looked up from germline, CDR1 is SGHNT and CDR2 is YYREEE (reference sequence). The length of the CDR3 is 15 residues. The V gene lost 0 bases and the J gene lost 4 bases, with 14 bases spanning the gap. This CDR3 reads CASSLGEGRIYEQYF. The DNA of the CDR3 is TGTGCCAGCAGCTTGGGAGAAGGACGGATTTACGAGCAGTACTTC.

This clone has only one observation. V and J are TRBV10-3 and TRBJ2-7; perhaps TRBD2 as D (6 bases). This CDR3 comprises 16 residues. V was shortened by 2 bases and J by 5 bases, with 19 bases between the two germline ends. In germline, CDR1 is ENHRY, CDR2 SYGVKD. The CDR3 sequence is CAISERFRGSGHEQYF. The CDR3 DNA reads as TGTGCCATCAGTGAGCGTTTCCGGGGTAGCGGCCACGAGCAGTACTTC.

The V gene is TRBV4-3, the J gene TRBJ2-1; 16 nucleotides match TRBD2. Trimming at V came to 4 bases and at J to 7 bases, leaving 10 bases not matched to a gene. Germline CDR1 reads LGHNA; CDR2 reads YSLEER. The CDR3 is made up of 18 amino acids. This CDR3 is CASSLGLAGGPDWNEQFF. DNA of the CDR3: TGCGCCAGCAGCCTGGGACTAGCGGGAGGGCCTGATTGGAATGAGCAGTTCTTC.

The chain employs TRBV7-6 and TRBJ2-1, with D perhaps TRBD2 (6 bases). Germline lookup yields CDR1 SGHVS and CDR2 FNYEAQ. V was trimmed by 3 bases and J by 5 bases, leaving 11 bases between them. The CDR3 spans 14 residues. This CDR3 reads CASSLRTIHNEQFF. As DNA, the CDR3 is TGTGCCAGCAGCTTGCGGACTATCCACAATGAGCAGTTCTTC. The whole variable domain, filled in from reference TRBV7-6 and TRBJ2-1, reads GAGVSQSPRYKVTKRGQDVALRCDPISGHVSLYWYRQALGQGPEFLTYFNYEAQQDKSGLPNDRFSAERPEGSISTLTIQRTEQRDSAMYRCASSLRTIHNEQFFGPGTRLTVL.

The chain carries TRBV14 and TRBJ2-3; 8 nucleotides agree with TRBD2. V lost 0 bases to trimming and J lost 5 bases; unmatched junction nucleotides: 4. The CDR3 has 15 residues. The germline CDR1 and CDR2 sequences are SGHDN and FVKESK. CDR3 DNA sequence: TGTGCCAGCAGCCAAGATTTAGCGGGACTAGATACGCAGTATTTT. Translation gives CASSQDLAGLDTQYF. Full variable domain (missing parts from reference TRBV14 and TRBJ2-3): EAGVTQFPSHSVIEKGQTVTLRCDPISGHDNLYWYRRVMGKEIKFLLHFVKESKQDESGMPNNRFLAERTGGTYSTLKVQPAELEDSGVYFCASSQDLAGLDTQYFGPGTRLTVL.

V usage is TRBV19 and J usage is TRBJ2-7; D possibly corresponds to TRBD1 (6 bases). Trimming removed 3 bases at V and 7 bases at J, with 16 bases between. The CDR3 is made up of 14 amino acids. The germline V gene encodes CDR1 LNHDA and CDR2 SQIVND (reference sequence). CDR3 amino acids: CASSIARGRREQYF. The CDR3 coding sequence is TGTGCCAGTAGTATCGCCAGGGGCCGTAGGGAGCAGTACTTC.

This clone came up once. The rearrangement uses TRBV6-1 and TRBJ1-3; 7 bases match TRBD1. After removal of 3 bases from V and 4 bases from J, the junction contained 12 bases not matched to a gene. CDR1 and CDR2 from the germline V gene are MNHNS and SASEGT. This CDR3 contains 17 residues. The CDR3, as DNA: TGTGCCAGCAGTGATGGGATGACAGGGCATATCGGAAACACCATATATTTT. Translating it yields CASSDGMTGHIGNTIYF.

The chain is built from TRBV4-1 and TRBJ2-7; 7 bases agree with TRBD1. J was trimmed by 2 bases and V by 4 bases; bases with no gene match: 5. This CDR3 region has 14 residues. Germline lookup yields CDR1 MGHRA and CDR2 YSYEKL. Here the CDR3 DNA reads TGCGCCAGCAGCCGAGCCGGGACAGCCTACGAGCAGTACTTC. Residues: CASSRAGTAYEQYF.

The CDR3 region is CASSQSPTGPGSGNTIYF. The DNA for the CDR3 is TGCGCCAGCAGCCAGAGTCCCACGGGACCGGGCTCTGGAAACACCATATATTTT. The chain employs TRBV4-3 and TRBJ1-3, with D possibly TRBD1 on 5 matching bases. This CDR3 contains 18 residues. CDR1 and CDR2 from the germline V gene are LGHNA and YSLEER. With 3 bases removed from V and 0 bases from J, the gap between germline ends came to 18 bases.

This clone was detected only once. V and J are TRBV28 and TRBJ2-1, with TRBD2 matching over 7 bases. The CDR3 extends over 14 amino acids. V dropped 7 bases and J dropped 0; count of bases not matched to a gene: 3. Germline lookup yields CDR1 MDHEN and CDR2 SYDVKM. In nucleotides, the CDR3 is TGTGCCAGCAAGCGGGATAACTCCTACAATGAGCAGTTCTTC. It is translated as CASKRDNSYNEQFF.

V is TRBV9 and J is TRBJ2-7; D perhaps matches TRBD2 (5 bases). V was shortened by 4 bases and J by 0 bases, with 26 bases between the two germline ends. Germline-derived CDR1 and CDR2 are SGDLS and YYNGEE. This CDR3 has 19 amino acids. The CDR3 nucleotides are TGTGCCAGCAGCCCCCGCGGAGGTGGAGCTAGCATAGGCTCCTACGAGCAGTACTTC. Protein product: CASSPRGGGASIGSYEQYF.

The chain carries TRBV5-4 and TRBJ2-2; D is unresolved. Per the germline V gene, CDR1 is SGHNT and CDR2 is YYREEE (reference sequence). The ends were cut back, 5 bases at V and 5 bases at J, with 4 bases in the middle. The CDR3 extends over 11 amino acids. The CDR3: CASRSTGELFF. CDR3 nucleotide sequence: TGTGCCAGCAGATCGACCGGGGAGCTGTTTTTT. Complete variable domain (other parts from reference TRBV5-4 and TRBJ2-2): ETGVTQSPTHLIKTRGQQVTLRCSSQSGHNTVSWYQQALGQGPQFIFQYYREEENGRGNFPPRFSGLQFPNYSSELNVNALELDDSALYLCASRSTGELFFGEGSRLTVL.

The chain couples TRBV15 to TRBJ2-1; 9 positions match TRBD1. Per the germline V gene, CDR1 is LNHNV and CDR2 is YYDKDF (reference sequence). This CDR3 is built from 16 residues. V lost 5 bases to trimming and J lost 5 bases; unmatched junction nucleotides: 10. CDR3: CATSGFRDRADNEQFF. For the CDR3, the DNA is TGTGCCACCAGCGGATTCCGGGACAGGGCCGACAATGAGCAGTTCTTC.

The chain recombines TRBV15 with TRBJ2-3; D is unclear. Germline CDR1 and CDR2: LNHNV and YYDKDF (reference sequence). This CDR3 region has 12 residues. Trimming removed 6 bases from V and 3 bases from J, with 7 bases in between. The CDR3 loop is CATRSGTDTQYF. Here the CDR3 DNA reads TGTGCCACCAGGTCCGGGACAGATACGCAGTATTTT.

In its sample, this clone was seen once. The chain carries TRBV2 and TRBJ1-2; possibly TRBD1 for D (5 bases). Germline-derived CDR1 and CDR2 are SNHLY and FYNNEI. V shed 8 bases and J shed 4 bases, with 14 bases lying between them. CDR3 length: 13 residues. This CDR3 is CASHRRYSYGYTF. The CDR3 bases are TGTGCCAGCCACAGGCGCTACTCCTATGGCTACACCTTC.

This rearrangement joins TRBV7-2 to TRBJ1-1, with D uncertain. The germline V and J ends were trimmed by 3 bases and 6 bases, with 14 bases remaining between them. The CDR3 spans 14 residues. In germline, CDR1 is SGHTA, CDR2 FQGNSA. As DNA, the CDR3 is TGTGCCAGCAGCTTTGGAGGGCACAGCGCTGAAGCTTTCTTT. Amino acids: CASSFGGHSAEAFF.

This clone was recorded once. This rearrangement joins TRBV29-1 to TRBJ2-1; 10 bases line up with TRBD1. CDR1 and CDR2 from the germline V gene are SQVTM and ANQGSEA. The CDR3 loop spans 13 amino acids. V shed 4 bases, J shed 9 bases, and the junction held 6 bases outside the gene matches. CDR3 sequence: CSVGGGTGVEQFF. In DNA form, the CDR3 reads TGCAGCGTTGGCGGGGGGACAGGGGTTGAGCAGTTCTTC.